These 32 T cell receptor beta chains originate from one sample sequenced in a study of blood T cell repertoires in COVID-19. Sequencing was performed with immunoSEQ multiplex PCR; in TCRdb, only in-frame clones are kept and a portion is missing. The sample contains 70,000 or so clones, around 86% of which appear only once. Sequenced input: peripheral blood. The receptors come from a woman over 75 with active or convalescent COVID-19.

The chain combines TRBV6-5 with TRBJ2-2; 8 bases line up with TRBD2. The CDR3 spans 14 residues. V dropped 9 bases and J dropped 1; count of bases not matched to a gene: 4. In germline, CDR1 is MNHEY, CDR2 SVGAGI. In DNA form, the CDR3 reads TGTGCCAGTATAGCGGGGAGGAACACCGGGGAGCTGTTTTTT. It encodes CASIAGRNTGELFF.

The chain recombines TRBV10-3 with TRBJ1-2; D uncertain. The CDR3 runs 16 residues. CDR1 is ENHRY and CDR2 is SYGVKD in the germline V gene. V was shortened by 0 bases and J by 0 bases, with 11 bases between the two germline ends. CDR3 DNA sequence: TGTGCCATCAGTGAGTCAGCCAGCCTAGCTAACTATGGCTACACCTTC. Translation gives CAISESASLANYGYTF.

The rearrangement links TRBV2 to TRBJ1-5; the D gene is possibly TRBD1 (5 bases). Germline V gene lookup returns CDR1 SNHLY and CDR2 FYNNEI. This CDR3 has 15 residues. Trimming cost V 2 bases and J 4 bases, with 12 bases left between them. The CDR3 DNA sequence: TGTGCCAGCAGTGAAAGTCAGGGTATTAATCAGCCCCAGCATTTT. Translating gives CASSESQGINQPQHF.

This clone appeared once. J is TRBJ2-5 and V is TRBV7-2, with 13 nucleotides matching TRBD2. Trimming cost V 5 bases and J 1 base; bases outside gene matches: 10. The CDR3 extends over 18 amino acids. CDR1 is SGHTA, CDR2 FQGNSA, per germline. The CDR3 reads CASSPRTSGGPSQETQYF. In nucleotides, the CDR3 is TGTGCCAGCAGCCCGCGGACTAGCGGGGGACCATCCCAAGAGACCCAGTACTTC.

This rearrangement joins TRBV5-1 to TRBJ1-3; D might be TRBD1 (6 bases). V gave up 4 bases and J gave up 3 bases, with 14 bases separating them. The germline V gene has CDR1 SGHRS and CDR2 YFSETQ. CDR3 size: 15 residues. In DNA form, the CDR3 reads TGCGCCAGCAGCCCGGGACATTTAGATGGAAACACCATATATTTT. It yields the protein CASSPGHLDGNTIYF.

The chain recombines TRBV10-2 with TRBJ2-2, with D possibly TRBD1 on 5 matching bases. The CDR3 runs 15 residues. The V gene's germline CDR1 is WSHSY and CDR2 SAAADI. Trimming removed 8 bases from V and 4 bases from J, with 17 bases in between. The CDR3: CASHGQLRGTGELFF. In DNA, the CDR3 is TGCGCCAGCCACGGACAACTTCGAGGCACCGGGGAGCTGTTTTTT.

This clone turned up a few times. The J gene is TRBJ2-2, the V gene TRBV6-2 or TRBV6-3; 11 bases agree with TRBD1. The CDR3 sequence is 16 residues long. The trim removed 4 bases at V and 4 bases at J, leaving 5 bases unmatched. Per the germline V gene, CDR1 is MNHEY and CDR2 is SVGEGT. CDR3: CASSSGTGGFTGELFF. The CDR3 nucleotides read TGTGCCAGCAGTTCCGGGACAGGGGGTTTCACCGGGGAGCTGTTTTTT.

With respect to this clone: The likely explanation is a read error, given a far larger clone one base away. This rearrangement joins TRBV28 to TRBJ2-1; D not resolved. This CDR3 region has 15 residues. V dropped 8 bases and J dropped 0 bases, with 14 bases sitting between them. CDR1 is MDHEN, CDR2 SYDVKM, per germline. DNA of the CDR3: TGTGCCAGCTCCTTGGAGATTAGCTCCTACAATGAGCAGTTCTTC. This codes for CASSLEISSYNEQFF.

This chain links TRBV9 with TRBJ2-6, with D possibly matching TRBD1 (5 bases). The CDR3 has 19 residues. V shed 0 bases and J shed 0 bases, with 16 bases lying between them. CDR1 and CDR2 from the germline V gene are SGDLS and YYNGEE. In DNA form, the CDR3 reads TGTGCCAGCAGCGTAGACGGCAGGGTCTCCCTCTCTGGGGCCAACGTCCTGACTTTC. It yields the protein CASSVDGRVSLSGANVLTF.

The DNA for the CDR3 is TGTGCCAGCAGTCGACAGGGTACTAGCACAGATACGCAGTATTTT. Translated, it gives CASSRQGTSTDTQYF. The chain links TRBV6-5 to TRBJ2-3, with 7 nucleotides matching TRBD1. Losses at the gene ends were 5 bases for V and 0 bases for J; bases not matched to a gene: 5. Per the germline V gene, CDR1 is MNHEY and CDR2 is SVGAGI. The CDR3 loop spans 15 amino acids.

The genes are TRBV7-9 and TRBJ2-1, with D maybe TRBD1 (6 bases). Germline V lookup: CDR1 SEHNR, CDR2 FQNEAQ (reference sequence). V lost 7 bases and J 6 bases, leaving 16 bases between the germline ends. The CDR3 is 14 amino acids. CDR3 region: CASNLGGGSNEQFF. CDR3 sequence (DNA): TGTGCCAGCAACCTAGGGGGTGGTTCCAATGAGCAGTTCTTC.

DNA of the CDR3: TGTGCCAGCAGTTACTCGCTCGGGGGTGGCTATGGCTACACCTTC. It is translated as CASSYSLGGGYGYTF. V gene TRBV6-5 combines with J gene TRBJ1-2; D is possibly TRBD1 (5 bases). The length of the CDR3 is 15 residues. CDR1 and CDR2 from the germline V gene are MNHEY and SVGAGI. The V end lost 0 bases, the J end lost 4 bases, and 12 bases lay between the germline ends.

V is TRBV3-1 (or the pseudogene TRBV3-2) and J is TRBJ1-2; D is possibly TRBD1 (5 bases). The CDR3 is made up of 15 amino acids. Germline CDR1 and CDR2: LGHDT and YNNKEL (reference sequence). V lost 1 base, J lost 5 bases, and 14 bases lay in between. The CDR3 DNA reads TGTGCCAGCAGCCAAGGACCGACACCAGGGTATGGCTACACCTTC. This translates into CASSQGPTPGYGYTF.

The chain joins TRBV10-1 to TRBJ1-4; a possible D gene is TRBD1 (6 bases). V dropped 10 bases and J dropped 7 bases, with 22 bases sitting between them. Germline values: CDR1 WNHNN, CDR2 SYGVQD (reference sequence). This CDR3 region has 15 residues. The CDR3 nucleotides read TGCGCCATCGACCGGGCGGGGGCAGTGGTTGAAAAACTGTTTTTT. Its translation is CAIDRAGAVVEKLFF.

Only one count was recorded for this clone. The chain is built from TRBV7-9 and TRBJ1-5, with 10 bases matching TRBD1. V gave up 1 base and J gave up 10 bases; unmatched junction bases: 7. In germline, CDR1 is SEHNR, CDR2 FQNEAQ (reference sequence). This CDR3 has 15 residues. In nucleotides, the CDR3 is TGTGCCAGCAGCTTAGGCGGACAGGGGGTACTACCCCAGCATTTT. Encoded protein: CASSLGGQGVLPQHF.

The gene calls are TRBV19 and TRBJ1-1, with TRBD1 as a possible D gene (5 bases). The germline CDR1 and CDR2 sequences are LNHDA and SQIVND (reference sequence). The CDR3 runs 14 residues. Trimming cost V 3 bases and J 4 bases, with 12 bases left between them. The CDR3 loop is CASSIQGEGTEAFF. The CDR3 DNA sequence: TGTGCCAGTAGTATCCAGGGTGAAGGCACTGAAGCTTTCTTT.

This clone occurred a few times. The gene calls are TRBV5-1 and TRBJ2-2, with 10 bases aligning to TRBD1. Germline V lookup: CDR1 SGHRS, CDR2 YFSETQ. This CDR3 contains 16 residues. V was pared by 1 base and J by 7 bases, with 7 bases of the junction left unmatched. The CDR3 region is CASSLSRTGGIGELFF. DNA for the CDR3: TGCGCCAGCAGCTTGTCACGGACAGGGGGAATCGGGGAGCTGTTTTTT.

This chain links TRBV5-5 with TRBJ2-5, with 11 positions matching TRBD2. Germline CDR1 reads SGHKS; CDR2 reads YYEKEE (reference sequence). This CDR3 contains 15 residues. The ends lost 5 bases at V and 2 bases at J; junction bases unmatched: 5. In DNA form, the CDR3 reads TGTGCCAGCAGGACTATAGCGGGGGGGCAAGAGACCCAGTACTTC. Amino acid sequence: CASRTIAGGQETQYF. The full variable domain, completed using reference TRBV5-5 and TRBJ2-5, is DAGVTQSPTHLIKTRGQQVTLRCSPISGHKSVSWYQQVLGQGPQFIFQYYEKEERGRGNFPDRFSARQFPNYSSELNVNALLLGDSALYLCASRTIAGGQETQYFGPGTRLLVL.

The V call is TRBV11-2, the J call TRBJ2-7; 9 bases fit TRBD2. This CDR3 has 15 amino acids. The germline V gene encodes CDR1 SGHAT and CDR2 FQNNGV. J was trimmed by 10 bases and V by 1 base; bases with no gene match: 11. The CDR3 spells CASSLGRGLAPNQYF. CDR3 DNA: TGTGCCAGCAGCTTAGGTCGTGGACTAGCGCCAAATCAGTACTTC. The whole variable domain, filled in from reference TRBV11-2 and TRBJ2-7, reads EAGVAQSPRYKIIEKRQSVAFWCNPISGHATLYWYQQILGQGPKLLIQFQNNGVVDDSQLPKDRFSAERLKGVDSTLKIQPAKLEDSAVYLCASSLGRGLAPNQYFGPGTRLTVT.

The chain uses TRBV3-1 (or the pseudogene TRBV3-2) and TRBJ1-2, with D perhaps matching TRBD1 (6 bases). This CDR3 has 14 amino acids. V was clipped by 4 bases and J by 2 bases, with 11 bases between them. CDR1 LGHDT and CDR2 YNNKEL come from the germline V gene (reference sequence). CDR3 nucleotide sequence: TGTGCCAGCAGCCTTGGACAGAACAACTATGGCTACACCTTC. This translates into CASSLGQNNYGYTF.

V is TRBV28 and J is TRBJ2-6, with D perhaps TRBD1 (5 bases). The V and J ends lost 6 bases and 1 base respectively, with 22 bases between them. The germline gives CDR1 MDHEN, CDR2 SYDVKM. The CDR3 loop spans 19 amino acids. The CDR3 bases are TGTGCCAGCAGCCCCATTGGGCAGGGCCGTATTTCTGGGGCCAACGTCCTGACTTTC. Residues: CASSPIGQGRISGANVLTF.

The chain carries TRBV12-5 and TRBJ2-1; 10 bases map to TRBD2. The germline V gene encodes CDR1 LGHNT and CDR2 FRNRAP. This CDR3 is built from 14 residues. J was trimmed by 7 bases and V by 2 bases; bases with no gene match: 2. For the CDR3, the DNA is TGTGCTAGTGGTTTGCTAGCGGGGGCGAATGAGCAGTTCTTC. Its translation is CASGLLAGANEQFF. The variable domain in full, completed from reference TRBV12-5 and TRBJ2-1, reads DARVTQTPRHKVTEMGQEVTMRCQPILGHNTVFWYRQTMMQGLELLAYFRNRAPLDDSGMPKDRFSAEMPDATLATLKIQPSEPRDSAVYFCASGLLAGANEQFFGPGTRLTVL.

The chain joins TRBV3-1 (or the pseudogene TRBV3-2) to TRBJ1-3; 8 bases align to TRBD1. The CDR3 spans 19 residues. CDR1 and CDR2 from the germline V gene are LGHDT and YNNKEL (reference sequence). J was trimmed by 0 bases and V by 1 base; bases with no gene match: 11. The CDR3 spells CASSQVQDRERTSGNTIYF. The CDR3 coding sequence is TGTGCCAGCAGCCAAGTCCAGGACAGGGAAAGAACCTCTGGAAACACCATATATTTT.

CDR3 nucleotides: TGTGCCATCGCTTGGGCTAGCGGGGGAAAATACAATGAGCAGTTCTTC. This encodes CAIAWASGGKYNEQFF. V is TRBV10-3 and J is TRBJ2-1; 10 bases match TRBD2. Germline V lookup: CDR1 ENHRY, CDR2 SYGVKD. The junction had 11 bases not matched to a gene; V was cut back by 8 bases and J by 4 bases. The CDR3 loop spans 16 amino acids.

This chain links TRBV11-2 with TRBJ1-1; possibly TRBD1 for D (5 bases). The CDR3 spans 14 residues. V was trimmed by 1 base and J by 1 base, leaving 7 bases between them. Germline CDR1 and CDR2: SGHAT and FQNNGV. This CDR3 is CASSLGTSNTEAFF. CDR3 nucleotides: TGTGCCAGCAGCTTAGGGACATCGAACACTGAAGCTTTCTTT. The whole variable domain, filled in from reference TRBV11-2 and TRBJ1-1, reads EAGVAQSPRYKIIEKRQSVAFWCNPISGHATLYWYQQILGQGPKLLIQFQNNGVVDDSQLPKDRFSAERLKGVDSTLKIQPAKLEDSAVYLCASSLGTSNTEAFFGQGTRLTVV.

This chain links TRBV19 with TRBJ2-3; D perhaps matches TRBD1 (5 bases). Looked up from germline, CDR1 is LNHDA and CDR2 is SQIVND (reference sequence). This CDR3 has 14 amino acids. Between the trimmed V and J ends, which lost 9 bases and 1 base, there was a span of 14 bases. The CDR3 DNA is TGTGCCAGCCAGAAGCAAGGGGGCACAGATACGCAGTATTTT. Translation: CASQKQGGTDTQYF. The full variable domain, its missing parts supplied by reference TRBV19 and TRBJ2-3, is DGGITQSPKYLFRKEGQNVTLSCEQNLNHDAMYWYRQDPGQGLRLIYYSQIVNDFQKGDIAEGYSVSREKKESFPLTVTSAQKNPTAFYLCASQKQGGTDTQYFGPGTRLTVL.

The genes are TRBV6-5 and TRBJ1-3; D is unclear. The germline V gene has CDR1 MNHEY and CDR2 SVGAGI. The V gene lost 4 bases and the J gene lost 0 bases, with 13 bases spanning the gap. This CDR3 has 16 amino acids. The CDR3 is CASSSPPYSSGNTIYF. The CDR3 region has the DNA TGTGCCAGCAGTTCCCCCCCCTATAGCTCTGGAAACACCATATATTTT.

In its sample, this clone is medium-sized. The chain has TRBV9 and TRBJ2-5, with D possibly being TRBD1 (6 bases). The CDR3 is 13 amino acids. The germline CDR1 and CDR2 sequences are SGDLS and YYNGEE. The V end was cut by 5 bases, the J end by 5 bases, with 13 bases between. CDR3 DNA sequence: TGTGCCAGCAGGGCCGGGACATCTGAGACCCAGTACTTC. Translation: CASRAGTSETQYF.

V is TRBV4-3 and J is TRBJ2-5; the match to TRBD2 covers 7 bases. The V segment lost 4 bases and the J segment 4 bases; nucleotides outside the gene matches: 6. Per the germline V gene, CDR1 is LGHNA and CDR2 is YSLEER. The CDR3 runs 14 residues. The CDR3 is CASSLGTTSETQYF. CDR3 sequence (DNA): TGCGCCAGCAGCCTTGGGACTACATCAGAGACCCAGTACTTC.

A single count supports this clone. The chain's CDR3 is CASSSRQGGNQPQHF. The CDR3 DNA reads TGTGCCAGCAGCTCCAGACAGGGCGGGAATCAGCCCCAGCATTTT. This chain joins TRBV7-2 and TRBJ1-5; TRBD1 matches at 7 bases. The germline V gene encodes CDR1 SGHTA and CDR2 FQGNSA. Unmatched junction bases numbered 7, after V lost 4 bases and J lost 4 bases. The CDR3 contains 15 residues.

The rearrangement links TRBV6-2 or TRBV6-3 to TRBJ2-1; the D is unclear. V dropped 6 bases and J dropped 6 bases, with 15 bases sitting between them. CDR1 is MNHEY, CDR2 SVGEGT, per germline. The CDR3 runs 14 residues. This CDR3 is CASSFILDTNEQFF. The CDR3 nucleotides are TGTGCCAGCAGCTTTATCCTAGATACCAATGAGCAGTTCTTC.

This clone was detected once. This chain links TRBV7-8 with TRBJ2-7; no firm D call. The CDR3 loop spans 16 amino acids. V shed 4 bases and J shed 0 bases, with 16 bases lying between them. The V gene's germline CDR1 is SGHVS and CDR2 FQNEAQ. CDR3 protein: CASSSESVPSSYEQYF. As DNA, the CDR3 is TGTGCCAGCAGCTCCGAAAGCGTCCCAAGCTCCTACGAGCAGTACTTC.